The T cell receptor (beta chain) described here comes from a study of blood T cell repertoires in COVID-19. Study as a whole: The origin of the acute and convalescent COVID-19 samples was the United States, Italy and Spain. T cells, B-cell-depleted T cells, or PBMCs provided the cDNA or gDNA that served as material.

Trimming removed 1 base at V and 3 bases at J, with 7 bases between. The CDR3 totals 14 residues. Germline V gene lookup returns CDR1 LGHDT and CDR2 YNNKEL (reference sequence). Residents of about two dozen US areas, aged about 18 to 95 years, made up the participants. Participants' own reports of clinical history determined their cohort assignment. The method was immunoSEQ multiplex PCR; TCRdb's version includes in-frame clones alone and lacks a portion of them. The table has some 200,000 clones, roughly four fifths seen once. The chain uses TRBV3-1 (or the pseudogene TRBV3-2) and TRBJ1-5; possible D gene TRBD1, 6 bases. This receptor was taken from a man between 35 and 55 years old who had recovered from COVID-19. Sequenced input: PBMCs or T cells enriched from blood (not recorded which). The CDR3 bases are TGTGCCAGCAGCCAAGGGGACATCAATCAGCCCCAGCATTTT. Protein sequence: CASSQGDINQPQHF.